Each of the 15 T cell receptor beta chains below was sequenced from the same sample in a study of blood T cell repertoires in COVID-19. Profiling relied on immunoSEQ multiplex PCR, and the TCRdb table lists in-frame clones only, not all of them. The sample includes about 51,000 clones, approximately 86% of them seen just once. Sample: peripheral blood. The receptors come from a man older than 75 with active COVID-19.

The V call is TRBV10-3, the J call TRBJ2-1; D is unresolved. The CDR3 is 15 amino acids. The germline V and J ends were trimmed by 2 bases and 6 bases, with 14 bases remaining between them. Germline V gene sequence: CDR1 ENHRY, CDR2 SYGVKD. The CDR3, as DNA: TGTGCCATCAGTGAGAGTAGCAGTCGTGGCAATGAGCAGTTCTTC. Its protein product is CAISESSSRGNEQFF.

The CDR3 DNA reads as TGTGCCAGTAGTGTAGGGGGCTGGGAAGCTTTCTTT. It translates to CASSVGGWEAFF. The chain is built from TRBV19 and TRBJ1-1, with 7 bases identical to TRBD1. Per the germline V gene, CDR1 is LNHDA and CDR2 is SQIVND (reference sequence). The CDR3 length is 12 residues. The V and J ends lost 5 bases and 8 bases, in that order; junction bases with no gene match: 5.

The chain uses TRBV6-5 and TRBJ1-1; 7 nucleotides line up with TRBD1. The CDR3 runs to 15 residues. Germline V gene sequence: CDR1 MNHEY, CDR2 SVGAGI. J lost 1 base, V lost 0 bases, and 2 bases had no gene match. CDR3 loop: CASSYSRQGNTEAFF. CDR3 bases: TGTGCCAGCAGTTACTCTAGACAGGGGAACACTGAAGCTTTCTTT.

The CDR3 nucleotides read TGTGCCAGCAGTGAAGTTTACCGGGAAGCGTCCTACGAGCAGTACTTC. This codes for CASSEVYREASYEQYF. The rearrangement links TRBV6-1 to TRBJ2-7; weak D call: TRBD2 (5 bases). V was clipped by 1 base and J by 1 base, with 14 bases between them. Germline CDR1 MNHNS, CDR2 SASEGT. This CDR3 is built from 16 residues.

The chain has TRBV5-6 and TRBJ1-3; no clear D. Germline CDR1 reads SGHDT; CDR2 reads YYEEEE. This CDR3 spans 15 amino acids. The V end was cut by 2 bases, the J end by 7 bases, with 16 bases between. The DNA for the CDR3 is TGTGCCAGCAGCTTCCCCGGGAGGGAGGAGAACACCATATATTTT. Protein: CASSFPGREENTIYF.

The CDR3 reads CASSPRTSGSLRKQFF. CDR3 bases: TGTGCCAGCAGCCCAAGGACTAGCGGGAGTTTAAGGAAGCAGTTCTTC. This rearrangement joins TRBV7-8 to TRBJ2-1; 13 bases are shared with TRBD2. J gave up 11 bases and V 5 bases, and 12 bases lay outside the gene matches. The CDR3 spans 16 residues. Germline CDR1 and CDR2: SGHVS and FQNEAQ.

CDR3 in DNA: TGTGCCAGCAGTTTAGGCGGGACAGGACGATATCAGCCCCAGCATTTT. It is translated as CASSLGGTGRYQPQHF. The V gene is TRBV28, the J gene TRBJ1-5; 8 bases align to TRBD1. CDR1 and CDR2 from the germline V gene are MDHEN and SYDVKM. The CDR3 has 16 residues. Germline trimming cut 2 bases from V and 5 bases from J; bases unmatched to any gene: 8.

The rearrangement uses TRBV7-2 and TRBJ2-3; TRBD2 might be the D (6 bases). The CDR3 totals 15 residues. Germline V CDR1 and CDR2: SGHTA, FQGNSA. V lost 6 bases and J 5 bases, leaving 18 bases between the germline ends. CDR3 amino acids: CASRPGLTFGDTQYF. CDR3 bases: TGTGCCAGCAGGCCGGGACTGACGTTTGGAGATACGCAGTATTTT.

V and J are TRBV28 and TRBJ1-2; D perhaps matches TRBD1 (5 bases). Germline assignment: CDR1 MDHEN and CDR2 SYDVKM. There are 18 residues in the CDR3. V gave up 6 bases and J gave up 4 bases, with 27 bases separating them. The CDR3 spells CASRLRSGLVPLGYGYTF. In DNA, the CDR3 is TGTGCCAGCAGACTAAGGTCAGGGTTGGTTCCTCTAGGCTATGGCTACACCTTC.

The CDR3 nucleotides read TGTGCCAGCAGCTTGGGACTAGCGGAAAGCTACGAGCAGTACTTC. Protein sequence: CASSLGLAESYEQYF. The chain joins TRBV5-4 to TRBJ2-7; TRBD2 aligns across 9 bases. Per germline, CDR1 SGHNT and CDR2 YYREEE (reference sequence). V was clipped by 0 bases and J by 3 bases; unmatched bases: 4. The CDR3 contains 15 residues.

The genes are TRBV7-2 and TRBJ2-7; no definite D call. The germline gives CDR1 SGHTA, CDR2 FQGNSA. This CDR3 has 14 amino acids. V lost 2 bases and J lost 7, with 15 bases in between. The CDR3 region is CASSLSASTGEQYF. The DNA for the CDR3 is TGTGCCAGCAGCTTATCGGCTAGTACGGGTGAGCAGTACTTC.

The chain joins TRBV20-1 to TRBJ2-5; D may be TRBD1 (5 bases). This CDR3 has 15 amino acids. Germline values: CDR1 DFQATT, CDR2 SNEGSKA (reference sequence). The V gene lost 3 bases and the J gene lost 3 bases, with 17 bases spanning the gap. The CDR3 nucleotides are TGCAGTGCTAGTCTCGGATTGGGGCTGAAAGAGACCCAGTACTTC. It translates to CSASLGLGLKETQYF.

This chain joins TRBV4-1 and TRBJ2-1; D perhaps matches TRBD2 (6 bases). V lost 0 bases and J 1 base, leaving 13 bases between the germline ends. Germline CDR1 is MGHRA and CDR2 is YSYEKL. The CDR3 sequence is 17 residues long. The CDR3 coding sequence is TGCGCCAGCAGCCAAGATTCGCTAGCGAGATCCTACAATGAGCAGTTCTTC. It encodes CASSQDSLARSYNEQFF.

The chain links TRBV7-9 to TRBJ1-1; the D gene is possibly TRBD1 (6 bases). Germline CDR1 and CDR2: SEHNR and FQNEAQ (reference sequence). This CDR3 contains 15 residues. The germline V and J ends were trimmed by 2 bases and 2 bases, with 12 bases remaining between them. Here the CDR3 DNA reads TGTGCCAGCAGCTTACCGGGACACGGAAACACTGAAGCTTTCTTT. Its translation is CASSLPGHGNTEAFF.

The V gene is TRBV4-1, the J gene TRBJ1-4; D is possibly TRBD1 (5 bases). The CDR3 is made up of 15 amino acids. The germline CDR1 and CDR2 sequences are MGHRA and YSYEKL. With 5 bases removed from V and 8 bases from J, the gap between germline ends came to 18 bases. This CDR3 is CASSKTGGVGEKLFF. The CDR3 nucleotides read TGCGCCAGCAGCAAAACAGGTGGAGTTGGCGAAAAACTGTTTTTT.